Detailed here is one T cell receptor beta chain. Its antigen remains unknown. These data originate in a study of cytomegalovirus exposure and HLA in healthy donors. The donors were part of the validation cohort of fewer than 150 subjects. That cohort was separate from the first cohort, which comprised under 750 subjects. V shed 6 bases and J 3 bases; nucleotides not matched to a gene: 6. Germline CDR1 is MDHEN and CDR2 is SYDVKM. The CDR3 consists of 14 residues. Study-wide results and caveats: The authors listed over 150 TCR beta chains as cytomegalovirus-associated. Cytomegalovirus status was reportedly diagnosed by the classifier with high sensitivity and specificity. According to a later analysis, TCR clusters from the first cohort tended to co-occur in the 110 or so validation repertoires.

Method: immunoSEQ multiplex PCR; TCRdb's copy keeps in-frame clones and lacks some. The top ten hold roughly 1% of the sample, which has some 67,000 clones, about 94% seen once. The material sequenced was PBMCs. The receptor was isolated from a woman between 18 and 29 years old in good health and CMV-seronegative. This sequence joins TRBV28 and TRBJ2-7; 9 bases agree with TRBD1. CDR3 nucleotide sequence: TGTGCCAGCAGCCCTGGACAGGGGCTCTACGAGCAGTACTTC. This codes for CASSPGQGLYEQYF.